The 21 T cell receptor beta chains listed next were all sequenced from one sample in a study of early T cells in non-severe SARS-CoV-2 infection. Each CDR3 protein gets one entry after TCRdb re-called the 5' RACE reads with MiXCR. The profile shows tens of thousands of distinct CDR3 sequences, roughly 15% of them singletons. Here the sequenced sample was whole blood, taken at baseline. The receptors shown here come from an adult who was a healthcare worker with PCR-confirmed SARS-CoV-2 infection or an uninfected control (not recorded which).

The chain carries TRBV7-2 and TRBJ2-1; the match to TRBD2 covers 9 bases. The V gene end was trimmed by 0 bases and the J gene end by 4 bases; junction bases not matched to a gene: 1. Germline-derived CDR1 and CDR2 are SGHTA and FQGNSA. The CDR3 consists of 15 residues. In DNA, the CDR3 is TGTGCCAGCAGCTTAGCGGCGGGAGGGTACAATGAGCAGTTCTTC. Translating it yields CASSLAAGGYNEQFF.

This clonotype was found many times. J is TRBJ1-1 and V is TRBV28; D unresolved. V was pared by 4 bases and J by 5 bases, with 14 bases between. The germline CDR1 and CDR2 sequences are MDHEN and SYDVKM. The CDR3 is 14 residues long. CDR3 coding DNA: TGTGCCAGCAGTTCCCTCCCCACGGGGACTGAAGCTTTCTTT. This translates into CASSSLPTGTEAFF.

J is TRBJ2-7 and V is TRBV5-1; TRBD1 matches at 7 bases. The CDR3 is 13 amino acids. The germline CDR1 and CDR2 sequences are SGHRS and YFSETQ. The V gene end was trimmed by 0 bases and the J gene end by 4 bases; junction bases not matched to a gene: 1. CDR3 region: CASSLEQGYEQYF. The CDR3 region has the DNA TGCGCCAGCAGCTTGGAACAGGGGTACGAGCAGTACTTC.

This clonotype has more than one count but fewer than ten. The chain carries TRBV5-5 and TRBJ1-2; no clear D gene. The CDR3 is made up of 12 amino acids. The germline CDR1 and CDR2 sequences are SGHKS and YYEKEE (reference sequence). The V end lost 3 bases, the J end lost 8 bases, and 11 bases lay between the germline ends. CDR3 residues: CASSSAPQGYTF. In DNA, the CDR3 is TGTGCCAGCAGCTCGGCTCCCCAAGGCTACACCTTC.

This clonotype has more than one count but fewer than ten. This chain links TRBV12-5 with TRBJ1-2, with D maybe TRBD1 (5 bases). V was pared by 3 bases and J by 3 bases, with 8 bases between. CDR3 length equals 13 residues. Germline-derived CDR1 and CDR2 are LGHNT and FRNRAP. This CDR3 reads CASGFGGDYGYTF. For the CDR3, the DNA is TGTGCTAGTGGTTTCGGGGGTGACTATGGCTACACCTTC. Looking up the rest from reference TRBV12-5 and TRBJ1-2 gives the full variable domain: DARVTQTPRHKVTEMGQEVTMRCQPILGHNTVFWYRQTMMQGLELLAYFRNRAPLDDSGMPKDRFSAEMPDATLATLKIQPSEPRDSAVYFCASGFGGDYGYTFGSGTRLTVV.

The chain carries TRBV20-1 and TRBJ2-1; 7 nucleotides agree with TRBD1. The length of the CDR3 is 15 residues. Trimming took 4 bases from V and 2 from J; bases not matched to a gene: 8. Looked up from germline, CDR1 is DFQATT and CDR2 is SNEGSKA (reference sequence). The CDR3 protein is CSATIGGFTYNEQFF. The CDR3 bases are TGCAGTGCTACCATAGGGGGCTTCACCTACAATGAGCAGTTCTTC.

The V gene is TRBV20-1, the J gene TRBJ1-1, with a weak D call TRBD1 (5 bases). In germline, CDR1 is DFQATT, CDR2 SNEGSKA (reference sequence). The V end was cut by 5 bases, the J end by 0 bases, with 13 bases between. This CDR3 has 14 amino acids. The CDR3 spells CSAVSGTVNTEAFF. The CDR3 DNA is TGCAGTGCTGTATCCGGGACGGTGAACACTGAAGCTTTCTTT.

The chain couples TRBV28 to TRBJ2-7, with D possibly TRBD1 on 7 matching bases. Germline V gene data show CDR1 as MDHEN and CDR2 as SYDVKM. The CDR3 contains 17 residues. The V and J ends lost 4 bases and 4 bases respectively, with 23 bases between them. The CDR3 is CASSSKLRRGQGYEQYF. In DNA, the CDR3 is TGTGCCAGCAGTTCAAAACTTCGGAGGGGGCAAGGGTACGAGCAGTACTTC.

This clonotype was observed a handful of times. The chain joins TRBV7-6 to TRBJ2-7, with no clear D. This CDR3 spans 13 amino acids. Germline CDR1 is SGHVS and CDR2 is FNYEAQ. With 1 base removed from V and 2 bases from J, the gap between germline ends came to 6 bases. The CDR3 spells CASSLESAYEQYF. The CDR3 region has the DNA TGTGCCAGCAGCTTAGAGTCAGCCTACGAGCAGTACTTC.

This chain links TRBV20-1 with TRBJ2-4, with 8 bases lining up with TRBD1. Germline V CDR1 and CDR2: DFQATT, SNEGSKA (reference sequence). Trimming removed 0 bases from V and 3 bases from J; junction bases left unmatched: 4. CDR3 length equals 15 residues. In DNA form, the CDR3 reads TGCAGTGCTAGAGACGACACAGGGGGCAAAAACATTCAGTACTTC. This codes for CSARDDTGGKNIQYF.

CDR3 loop: CASSLQGAINEQYF. As DNA, the CDR3 is TGCGCCAGCAGCCTACAGGGGGCTATTAACGAGCAGTACTTC. The chain uses TRBV5-1 and TRBJ2-7, with 9 bases aligning to TRBD1. Trimming cost V 4 bases and J 5 bases; bases outside gene matches: 7. The CDR3 has 14 amino acids. Germline lookup yields CDR1 SGHRS and CDR2 YFSETQ.

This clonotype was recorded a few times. The CDR3 reads CASRETSGSFPDTQYF. As DNA, the CDR3 is TGTGCCAGCAGGGAAACTAGCGGGAGTTTTCCAGATACGCAGTATTTT. The chain carries TRBV11-2 and TRBJ2-3; 11 bases fit TRBD2. This CDR3 spans 16 amino acids. V lost 6 bases, J lost 4 bases, and 9 bases stayed unmatched. The germline CDR1 and CDR2 sequences are SGHAT and FQNNGV. The full variable domain, in which reference TRBV11-2 and TRBJ2-3 provide the parts outside the CDR3, is EAGVAQSPRYKIIEKRQSVAFWCNPISGHATLYWYQQILGQGPKLLIQFQNNGVVDDSQLPKDRFSAERLKGVDSTLKIQPAKLEDSAVYLCASRETSGSFPDTQYFGPGTRLTVL.

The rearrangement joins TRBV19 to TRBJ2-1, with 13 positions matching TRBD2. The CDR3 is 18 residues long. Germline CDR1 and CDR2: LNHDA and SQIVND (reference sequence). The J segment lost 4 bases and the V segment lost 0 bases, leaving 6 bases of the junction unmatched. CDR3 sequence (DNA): TGTGCCAGTAGTATAGAGCCCCCGGGACTAGCGGGATACAATGAGCAGTTCTTC. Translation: CASSIEPPGLAGYNEQFF. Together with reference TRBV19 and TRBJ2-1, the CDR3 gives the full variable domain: DGGITQSPKYLFRKEGQNVTLSCEQNLNHDAMYWYRQDPGQGLRLIYYSQIVNDFQKGDIAEGYSVSREKKESFPLTVTSAQKNPTAFYLCASSIEPPGLAGYNEQFFGPGTRLTVL.

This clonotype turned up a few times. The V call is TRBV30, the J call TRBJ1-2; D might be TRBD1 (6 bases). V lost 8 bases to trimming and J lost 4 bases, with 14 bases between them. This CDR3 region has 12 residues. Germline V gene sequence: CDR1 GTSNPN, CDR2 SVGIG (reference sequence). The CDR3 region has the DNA TGTGCCGCTGACAGGTTCTCCTATGGCTACACCTTC. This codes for CAADRFSYGYTF.

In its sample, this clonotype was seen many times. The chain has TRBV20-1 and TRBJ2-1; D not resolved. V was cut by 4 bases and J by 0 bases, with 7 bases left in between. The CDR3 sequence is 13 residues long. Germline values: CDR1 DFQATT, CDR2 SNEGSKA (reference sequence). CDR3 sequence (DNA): TGCAGTGCTATCCCCAGCTCCTACAATGAGCAGTTCTTC. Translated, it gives CSAIPSSYNEQFF.

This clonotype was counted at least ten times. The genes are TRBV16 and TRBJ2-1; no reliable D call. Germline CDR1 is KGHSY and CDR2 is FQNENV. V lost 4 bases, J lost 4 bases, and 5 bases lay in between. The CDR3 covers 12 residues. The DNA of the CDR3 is TGTGCCAGCAGCCCTCAGTACAATGAGCAGTTCTTC. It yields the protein CASSPQYNEQFF.

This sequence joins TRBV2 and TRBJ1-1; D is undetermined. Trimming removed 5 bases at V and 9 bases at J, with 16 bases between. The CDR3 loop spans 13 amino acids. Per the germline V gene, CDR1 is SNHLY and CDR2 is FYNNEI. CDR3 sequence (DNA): TGTGCCAGCAGTCCGGAAGCCTTAGGACAAGCTTTCTTT. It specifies CASSPEALGQAFF.

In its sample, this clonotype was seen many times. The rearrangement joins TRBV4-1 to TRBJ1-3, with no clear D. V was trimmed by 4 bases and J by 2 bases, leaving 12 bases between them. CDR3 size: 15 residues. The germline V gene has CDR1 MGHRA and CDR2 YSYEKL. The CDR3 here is CASSLPPPPGNTIYF. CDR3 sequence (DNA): TGCGCCAGCAGCCTCCCCCCGCCTCCTGGAAACACCATATATTTT.

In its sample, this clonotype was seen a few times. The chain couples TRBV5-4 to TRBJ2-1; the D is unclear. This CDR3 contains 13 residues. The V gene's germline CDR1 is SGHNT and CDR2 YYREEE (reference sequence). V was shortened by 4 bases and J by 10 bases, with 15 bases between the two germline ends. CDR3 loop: CASSEPLSGEQFF. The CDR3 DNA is TGTGCCAGCAGCGAACCACTGTCTGGCGAGCAGTTCTTC.

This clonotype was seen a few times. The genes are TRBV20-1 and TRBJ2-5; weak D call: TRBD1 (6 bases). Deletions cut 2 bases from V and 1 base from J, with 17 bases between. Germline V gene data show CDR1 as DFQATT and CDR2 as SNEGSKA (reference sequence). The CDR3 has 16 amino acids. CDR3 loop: CSARRLGTLSQETQYF. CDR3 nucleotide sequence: TGCAGTGCTAGAAGGCTGGGGACACTCTCCCAAGAGACCCAGTACTTC.

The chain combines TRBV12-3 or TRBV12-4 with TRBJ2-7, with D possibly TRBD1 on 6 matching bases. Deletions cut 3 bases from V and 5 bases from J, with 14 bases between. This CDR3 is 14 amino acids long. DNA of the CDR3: TGTGCCAGCAGTTTTTGGCAGGGGAACCACGAGCAGTACTTC. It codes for CASSFWQGNHEQYF.